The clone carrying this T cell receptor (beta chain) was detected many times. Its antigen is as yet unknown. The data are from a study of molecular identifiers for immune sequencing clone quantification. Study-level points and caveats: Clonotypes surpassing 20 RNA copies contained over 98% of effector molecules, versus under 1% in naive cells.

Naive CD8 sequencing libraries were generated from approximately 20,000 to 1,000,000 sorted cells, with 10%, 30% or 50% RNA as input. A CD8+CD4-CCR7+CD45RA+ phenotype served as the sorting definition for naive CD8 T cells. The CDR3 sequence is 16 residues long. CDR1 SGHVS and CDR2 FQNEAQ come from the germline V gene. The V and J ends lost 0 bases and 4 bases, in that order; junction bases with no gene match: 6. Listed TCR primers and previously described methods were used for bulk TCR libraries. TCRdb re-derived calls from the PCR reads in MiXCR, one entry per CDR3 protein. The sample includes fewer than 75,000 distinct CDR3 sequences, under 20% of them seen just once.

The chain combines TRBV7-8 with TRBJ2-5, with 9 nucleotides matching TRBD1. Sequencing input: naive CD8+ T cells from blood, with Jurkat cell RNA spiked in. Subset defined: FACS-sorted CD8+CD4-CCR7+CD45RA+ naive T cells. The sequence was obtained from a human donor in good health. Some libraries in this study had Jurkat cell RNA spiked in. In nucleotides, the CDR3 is TGTGCCAGCAGCTTAGCGAGTGACAGGGGGGTAGAGACCCAGTACTTC. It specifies CASSLASDRGVETQYF.